This TCR beta chain was sequenced in a study of blood T cell repertoires in COVID-19. Whole-study context: Material from acute and convalescent COVID-19 was sourced from the United States, Italy and Spain. Sources were T cells, B-cell-depleted T cells, or PBMCs; the material itself was cDNA or gDNA.

Between the trimmed V and J ends, which lost 1 base and 2 bases, there was a span of 9 bases. Per germline, CDR1 KGHSH and CDR2 LQKENI. The CDR3 is 14 amino acids. Per the authors' pipeline: Reference gene primer amplification gave nucleated cell count estimates. The repertoire was sequenced with immunoSEQ multiplex PCR; TCRdb's copy has only in-frame clones and lacks some. V, J and clone size were drawn from that table, and D and trimming were deduced from the DNA. Among approximately 75,000 clones listed, approximately 90% were seen once. Sequencing input: peripheral blood. The TCR originated in a man aged 55 to 70 with acute or convalescent COVID-19. This sequence joins TRBV18 and TRBJ2-7; D unresolved. Here the CDR3 DNA reads TGTGCCAGCTCACCACGTAGCTTCCCCTACGAGCAGTACTTC. Translation: CASSPRSFPYEQYF.